This paragraph covers one TCR beta chain sequence. The sample comes from a study of blood T cell repertoires in COVID-19. In the study overall: Donors in the United States, Italy and Spain gave samples during acute or convalescent COVID-19. Sources were T cells, B-cell-depleted T cells, or PBMCs; the material itself was cDNA or gDNA.

V lost 5 bases and J lost 5, with 15 bases in between. The CDR3 sequence is 14 residues long. Germline values: CDR1 SGHTA, CDR2 FQGNSA. In the source study's methods: Amplifying reference gene primers gave estimates of nucleated cell counts. This table comes from immunoSEQ multiplex PCR, and its TCRdb copy is limited to in-frame clones, with some not included. V and J calls and clone size are as listed in that table; D and trimming were resolved from the DNA. The sample lists some 250,000 clones, around nine tenths occurring once. This rearrangement joins TRBV7-2 to TRBJ1-1, with D possibly TRBD1 on 5 matching bases. The TCR sequence derives from a woman aged 70-85 years with active or convalescent COVID-19. Sequencing was done on a sample of peripheral blood. CDR3 residues: CASSPQQGGTEAFF. CDR3 sequence (DNA): TGTGCCAGCAGCCCCCAGCAGGGAGGAACTGAAGCTTTCTTT. Full variable domain (remainder filled in from reference TRBV7-2 and TRBJ1-1): GAGVSQSPSNKVTEKGKDVELRCDPISGHTALYWYRQSLGQGLEFLIYFQGNSAPDKSGLPSDRFSAERTGGSVSTLTIQRTQQEDSAVYLCASSPQQGGTEAFFGQGTRLTVV.